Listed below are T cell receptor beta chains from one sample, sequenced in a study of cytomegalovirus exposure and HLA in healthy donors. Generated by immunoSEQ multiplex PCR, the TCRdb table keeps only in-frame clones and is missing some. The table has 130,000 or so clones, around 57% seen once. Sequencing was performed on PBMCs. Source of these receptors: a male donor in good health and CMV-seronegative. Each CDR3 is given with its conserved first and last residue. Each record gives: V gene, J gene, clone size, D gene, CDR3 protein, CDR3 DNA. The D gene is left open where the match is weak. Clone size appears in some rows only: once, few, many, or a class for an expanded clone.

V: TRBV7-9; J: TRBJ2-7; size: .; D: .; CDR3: CASSLVRGEEQYF; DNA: TGTGCCAGCAGCTTAGTCAGGGGGGAAGAGCAGTACTTC
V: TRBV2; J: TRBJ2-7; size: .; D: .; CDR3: CASSEPGGYEQYF; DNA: TGTGCCAGCAGTGAACCAGGTGGCTACGAGCAGTACTTC
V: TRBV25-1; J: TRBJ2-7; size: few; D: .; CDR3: CASSERLQGGEQYF; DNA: TGTGCCAGCAGTGAGAGGTTACAGGGCGGCGAGCAGTACTTC
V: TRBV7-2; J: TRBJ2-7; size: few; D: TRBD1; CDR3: CASSSSGGDYEQYF; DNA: TGTGCCAGCAGCTCGTCAGGGGGTGACTACGAGCAGTACTTC
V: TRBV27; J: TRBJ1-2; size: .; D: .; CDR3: CASSLGGADYGYTF; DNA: TGTGCCAGCAGTTTAGGGGGGGCAGACTATGGCTACACCTTC
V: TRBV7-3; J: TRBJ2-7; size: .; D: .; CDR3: CASSLNGGSYEQYF; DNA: TGTGCCAGCAGCTTAAACGGGGGCTCCTACGAGCAGTACTTC
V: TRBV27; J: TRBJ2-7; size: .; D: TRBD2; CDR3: CASRPSAGGLDEQYF; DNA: TGTGCCAGCAGACCTTCAGCGGGGGGCCTCGACGAGCAGTACTTC
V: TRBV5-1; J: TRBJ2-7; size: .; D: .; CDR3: CASSVDSPAHYEQYF; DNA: TGCGCCAGCAGCGTCGACAGCCCGGCCCACTACGAGCAGTACTTC
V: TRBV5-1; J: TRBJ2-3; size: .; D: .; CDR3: CASSLQGAGGPTDTQYF; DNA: TGCGCCAGCAGCTTACAGGGTGCCGGGGGGCCAACAGATACGCAGTATTTT
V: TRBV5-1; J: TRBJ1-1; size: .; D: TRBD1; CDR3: CASEQGGVTGRNTEAFF; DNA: TGCGCCAGCGAACAGGGGGGGGTGACAGGGCGGAACACTGAAGCTTTCTTT
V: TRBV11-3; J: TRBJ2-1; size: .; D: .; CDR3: CASSLDAGTLYNEQFF; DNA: TGTGCCAGCAGCTTAGATGCGGGGACGCTCTACAATGAGCAGTTCTTC
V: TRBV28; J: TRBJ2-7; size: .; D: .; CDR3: CASSFGAPHEQYF; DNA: TGTGCCAGCAGTTTTGGGGCCCCCCACGAGCAGTACTTC
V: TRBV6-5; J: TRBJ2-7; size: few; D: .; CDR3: CASSRGSFTDYEQYF; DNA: TGTGCCAGCAGTCGAGGGAGCTTTACGGACTACGAGCAGTACTTC
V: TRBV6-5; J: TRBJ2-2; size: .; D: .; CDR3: CASGESGELFF; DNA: TGTGCCAGCGGAGAAAGCGGGGAGCTGTTTTTT
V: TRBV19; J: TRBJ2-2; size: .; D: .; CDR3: CASSAPGRGTGELFF; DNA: TGTGCCAGTAGTGCCCCGGGTCGTGGCACCGGGGAGCTGTTTTTT
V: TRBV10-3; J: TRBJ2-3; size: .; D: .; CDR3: CAISHRARTDTQYF; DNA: TGTGCCATCAGCCACAGGGCCCGCACAGATACGCAGTATTTT
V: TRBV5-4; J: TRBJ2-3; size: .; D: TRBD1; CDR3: CASSEGQVNTDTQYF; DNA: TGTGCCAGCAGCGAGGGACAGGTGAACACAGATACGCAGTATTTT
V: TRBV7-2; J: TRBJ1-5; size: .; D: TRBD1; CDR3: CASSFDREANQPQHF; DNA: TGTGCCAGCAGCTTCGACAGGGAAGCAAATCAGCCCCAGCATTTT
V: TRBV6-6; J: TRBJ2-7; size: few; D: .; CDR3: CASTMQVGSSYEQYF; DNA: TGTGCCAGCACCATGCAAGTGGGCAGCTCCTACGAGCAGTACTTC
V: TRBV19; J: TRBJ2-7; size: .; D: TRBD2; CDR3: CASSIGGGRREQYF; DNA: TGTGCCAGTAGTATCGGGGGGGGGAGGCGCGAGCAGTACTTC
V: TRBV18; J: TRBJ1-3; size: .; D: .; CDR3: CASSPPGGNSGNTIYF; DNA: TGTGCCAGCTCACCTCCCGGGGGAAACTCTGGAAACACCATATATTTT
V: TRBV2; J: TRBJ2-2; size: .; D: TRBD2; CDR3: CASGLAGKTGELFF; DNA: TGTGCCAGCGGACTAGCGGGGAAGACCGGGGAGCTGTTTTTT
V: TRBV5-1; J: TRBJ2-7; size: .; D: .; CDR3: CASSLVGRGRSYEQYF; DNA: TGCGCCAGCAGCTTGGTAGGCCGGGGTAGGTCCTACGAGCAGTACTTC
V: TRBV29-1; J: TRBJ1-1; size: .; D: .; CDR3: CSVNSSEAFF; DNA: TGCAGCGTCAACTCTAGTGAAGCTTTCTTT
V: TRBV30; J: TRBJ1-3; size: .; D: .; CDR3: CAWSVREGIGNTIYF; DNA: TGTGCCTGGAGTGTTCGAGAGGGCATCGGAAACACCATATATTTT
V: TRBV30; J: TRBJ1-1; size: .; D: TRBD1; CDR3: CAWSGPTGLSHMNTEAFF; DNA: TGTGCCTGGAGTGGGCCGACAGGGCTCTCCCACATGAACACTGAAGCTTTCTTT
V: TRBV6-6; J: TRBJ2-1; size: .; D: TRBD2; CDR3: CASSLTSEYNEQFF; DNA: TGTGCCAGCAGTCTTACTAGCGAGTACAATGAGCAGTTCTTC
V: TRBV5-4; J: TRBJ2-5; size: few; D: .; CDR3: CRGRGKETQYF; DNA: TGCCGCGGCAGGGGAAAAGAGACCCAGTACTTC
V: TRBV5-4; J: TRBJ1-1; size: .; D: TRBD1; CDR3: CASSPRTGRDYTEAFF; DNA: TGTGCCAGCAGCCCGCGGACAGGACGAGATTATACTGAAGCTTTCTTT
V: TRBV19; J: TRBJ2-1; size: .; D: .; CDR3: CASTSVPTTTEQFF; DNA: TGTGCCAGCACGAGTGTGCCAACCACCACTGAGCAGTTCTTC
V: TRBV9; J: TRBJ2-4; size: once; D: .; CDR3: CASSVPRGENIQYF; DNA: TGTGCCAGCAGCGTGCCCCGGGGTGAAAACATTCAGTACTTC
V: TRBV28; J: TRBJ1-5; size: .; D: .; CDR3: CASRMGGRGQPQHF; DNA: TGTGCCAGCAGAATGGGGGGGCGGGGGCAGCCCCAGCATTTT
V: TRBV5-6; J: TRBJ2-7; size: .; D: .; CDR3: CASSLGSSYEQYF; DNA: TGTGCCAGCAGCTTGGGGAGCTCCTACGAGCAGTACTTC
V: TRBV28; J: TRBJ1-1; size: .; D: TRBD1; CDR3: CASSRTGEVGTEAFF; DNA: TGTGCCAGCAGCCGAACAGGGGAAGTGGGCACTGAAGCTTTCTTT
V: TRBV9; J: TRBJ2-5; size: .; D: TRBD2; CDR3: CASSVVSGGQETQYF; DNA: TGTGCCAGCAGCGTAGTAAGCGGGGGCCAAGAGACCCAGTACTTC
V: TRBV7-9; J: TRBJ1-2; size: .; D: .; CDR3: CASSPRQAQNYGYTF; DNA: TGTGCCAGCAGCCCACGACAGGCCCAAAACTATGGCTACACCTTC
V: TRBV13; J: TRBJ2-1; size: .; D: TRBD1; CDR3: CASSAGQGAYNEQFF; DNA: TGTGCCAGCAGCGCCGGACAGGGGGCTTACAATGAGCAGTTCTTC
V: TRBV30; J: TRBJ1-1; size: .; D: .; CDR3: CAWAREGTEAFF; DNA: TGTGCCTGGGCTCGAGAGGGCACTGAAGCTTTCTTT
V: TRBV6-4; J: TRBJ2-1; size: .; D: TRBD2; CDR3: CASSAVGTRTYNEQFF; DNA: TGTGCCAGCAGTGCCGTGGGGACTAGAACCTACAATGAGCAGTTCTTC
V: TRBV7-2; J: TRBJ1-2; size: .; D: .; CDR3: CASSLVGGLRYGYTF; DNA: TGTGCCAGCAGCTTAGTTGGAGGGCTTAGGTATGGCTACACCTTC
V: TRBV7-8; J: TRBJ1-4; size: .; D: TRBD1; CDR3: CASSPWDRSHEKLFF; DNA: TGTGCCAGCAGCCCCTGGGACAGGAGTCATGAAAAACTGTTTTTT
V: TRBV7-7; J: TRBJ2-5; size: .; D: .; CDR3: CASSLSGVESQYF; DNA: TGTGCCAGCAGCTTATCGGGGGTAGAGTCCCAGTACTTC
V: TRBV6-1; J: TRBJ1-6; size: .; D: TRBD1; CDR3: CASRTGNSPLHF; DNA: TGTGCCAGCCGGACAGGGAATTCACCCCTCCACTTT
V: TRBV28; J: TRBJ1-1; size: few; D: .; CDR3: CASTTSTGNTEAFF; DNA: TGTGCCAGCACCACATCGACAGGGAACACTGAAGCTTTCTTT
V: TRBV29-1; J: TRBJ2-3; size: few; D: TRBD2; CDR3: CSVEGALAGPRDTQYF; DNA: TGCAGCGTTGAAGGGGCTCTAGCGGGACCTCGAGATACGCAGTATTTT
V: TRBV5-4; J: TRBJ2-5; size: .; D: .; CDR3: CASSLYGTRETQYF; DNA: TGTGCCAGCAGCTTGTATGGAACTAGAGAGACCCAGTACTTC
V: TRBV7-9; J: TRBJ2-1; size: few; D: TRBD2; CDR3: CASSSLAGGIDEQFF; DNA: TGTGCCAGCAGCTCCTTGGCGGGGGGAATCGATGAGCAGTTCTTC